This T cell receptor (beta chain) was observed in a study of human T cells and chemical hapten exposure. Study details: All through the approximately 22-week study, the scalp of each patient received diphenylcyclopropenone doses weekly.

During construction of the library, unique molecular identifiers were attached to individual cDNA molecules for quantitative, reproducible TCR counting. TCRdb analysed the RACE reads with MiXCR anew, one entry per CDR3 protein. The table lists over 65,000 distinct CDR3 sequences, approximately 11% of them singletons. The ends were cut back, 8 bases at V and 5 bases at J, with 13 bases in the middle. This CDR3 spans 13 amino acids. As for time point: patch test 1, 2 weeks after DPC sensitization. Indicated treatment: therapeutic diphenylcyclopropenone sensitization with weekly scalp DPC. The TCR originated in a woman in her forties or fifties with alopecia areata. Some clones in this sample may be carry-over from other donors' samples. Sequences were derived from whole blood, sampled in connection with sensitization to the hapten diphenylcyclopropenone (DPC). The chain joins TRBV12-3 or TRBV12-4 to TRBJ2-1; D gene ambiguous. The CDR3 sequence is CASAVARNNEQFF. CDR3 nucleotides: TGTGCCAGCGCCGTCGCTCGAAACAATGAGCAGTTCTTC.